This T cell receptor (beta chain) was captured in a study of blood T cell repertoires in COVID-19. Background on the study: Sites in the United States, Italy and Spain provided acute and convalescent COVID-19 samples. T cells, B-cell-depleted T cells, or PBMCs supplied cDNA or gDNA.

This CDR3 is 14 amino acids long. Germline V gene data show CDR1 as MDHEN and CDR2 as SYDVKM. V trimming: 5 bases; J trimming: 4 bases; junction bases outside the gene matches: 6. Authors' methods: Estimation of nucleated cell counts was performed using reference gene primer amplification. This table comes from immunoSEQ multiplex PCR, and its TCRdb copy is limited to in-frame clones, with some not included. V and J calls and clone size are as listed in that table; D and trimming were resolved from the DNA. The table includes 85,000 to 130,000 clones, 85% to 90% detected once. This TCR was sampled from a human donor in a cohort sampled during active COVID-19. The sample comprised peripheral blood. The chain has TRBV28 and TRBJ1-2; 8 bases agree with TRBD1. The CDR3 loop reads CASSPGGRGYGYTF. CDR3 in DNA: TGTGCCAGCAGTCCAGGGGGCCGTGGCTATGGCTACACCTTC.